The T cell receptor (beta chain) described here comes from a study of cytomegalovirus exposure and HLA in healthy donors. Looking at the study overall: Among around 200 million T cells, an earlier analysis found approximately 110 million unique TCR beta sequences.

Study conclusions and caveats: What a later analysis reportedly showed was that an Asian-associated ancestry cluster had fewer N-insertions than the roughly 720-donor mean. The study listed under 200 cytomegalovirus-associated TCR beta chains.

The CDR3 loop spans 15 amino acids. V dropped 5 bases and J dropped 5; count of bases not matched to a gene: 4. Looked up from germline, CDR1 is SGHTA and CDR2 is FQGTGA. Primers included in the PCR were 60 Vbeta and 13 Jbeta primers. Measured with immunoSEQ multiplex PCR; TCRdb has only the in-frame clones, and not every one. This sample carries some 200,000 clones, roughly 80% of them seen once, and the ten largest clones take roughly 6%. This clone turned up a few times. Antigen specificity is unknown. The V call is TRBV7-3, the J call TRBJ2-2, with TRBD2 identical over 11 bases. The sequenced sample consisted of PBMCs. This TCR was sampled from a man aged 35 to 55 in good health and CMV-seropositive. CDR3 DNA sequence: TGTGCCAGCAGCATTAGCGGGGGGGTTACCGGGGAGCTGTTTTTT. This translates into CASSISGGVTGELFF.